The sequence of this T cell receptor beta chain was determined in a study of blood T cell repertoires in COVID-19 (dated by TCRdb to the early 2020s). Background on the whole study: Samples from collaborators originated in the United States, Italy and Spain and spanned both the acute and convalescent phases of COVID-19. The material from the prospective study consisted of cDNA or gDNA derived from T cells, B-cell-depleted T cells, or PBMCs. Subjects who had been exposed to COVID-19, were actively infected with it, or had recovered from it provided the deeply sampled blood TCRbeta repertoires that made up the dataset. The repertoires were released in a freely available public database intended as a resource for research on the immune response to SARS-CoV-2. The samples were drawn from the first 160 participants of the ongoing ImmuneRACE study and from 1,254 subjects provided by 6 global collaborators. Nearly every sample came with metadata listing a de-identified subject ID, COVID-19 status, age in years and sex. Where HLA class I and class II types were available, the types were taken from metadata supplied by the sample provider, not from assay-based typing.

From the cysteine up to the phenylalanine, the CDR3 has a length of 15 residues. CDR3 DNA only is kept here, 45 bases in frame from base 1. At the junction V is shortened by 6 bases and J by 1 base; bases outside the gene matches: 7. CDR1 and CDR2 are read off the germline V gene as SNHLY and FYNNEI. Turning to this clone: This clone's antigen is unknown. No base quality information exists; no much larger clone differs at one position.

Enrolling through a virtual design, the prospective study's participants ranged in age from roughly 18 to 100 years and lived across 24 United States geographic areas. In the prospective study, cohorts were assigned on the basis of participant-reported clinical history obtained from a screening survey and a study questionnaire. For ImmuneRACE Cohort 3, a participant was defined as recovered based on two consecutive negative NP/OP PCR tests, clearance by a healthcare professional, or resolution of symptoms. In the prospective study, mobile phlebotomists collected whole blood, serum and a nasopharyngeal or oropharyngeal swab from each participant. Over an approximately 2-month period, participants in the prospective study had the option of providing additional blood draws and questionnaires. Before DNA extraction, prospective study blood samples were shipped either frozen or at room temperature.

The immunoSEQ Assay, a bias-controlled multiplex PCR, was used to amplify TCRbeta CDR3 regions from genomic DNA. For the original study's pipeline: Nucleated cell counts per sample were estimated from amplification of reference gene primers within the assay. Sequence reads were collapsed and filtered to measure the absolute abundance of every unique TCRbeta CDR3 rearrangement. For each sample, productive Simpson clonality was calculated by taking the square root of Simpson's diversity index across productive rearrangements. TCRdb took over this immuneACCESS table, retaining in-frame rearrangements with V and J assigned. Such tables are incomplete; in checked studies, under half of the missing clones stem from an unresolved V gene, and the remainder is unexplained. That table gives V, J and clone size, and the DNA gave D and trimming. The sample table shows around 300,000 clones, and approximately 89% are seen once. More than 5% of the sample belongs to the ten largest clones.

What the research found in general, with its limitations: How much clinical and demographic metadata was included differed by source and by participant, and the metadata was provided uncurated.

The sample taken for sequencing was PBMCs or T cells enriched from blood (not recorded which). The chain couples TRBV2 to TRBJ1-2, with TRBD1 identical over 8 junction bases. The sequence derives from a man younger than 45 who had recovered from COVID-19. The DNA is TGTGCCAGCAGATTGACAGGGGACCTTAACTATGGCTACACCTTC. It is translated as CASRLTGDLNYGYTF.